These 29 T cell receptor beta chains originate from one sample sequenced in a study of blood T cell repertoires in COVID-19. Measured with immunoSEQ multiplex PCR; TCRdb has only the in-frame clones, and not every one. Of some 41,000 clones in the sample, about 88% were seen once. The specimen was peripheral blood. These receptors came from a man in his 60s with active COVID-19.

This chain uses TRBV5-1 with TRBJ2-7; 10 bases fit TRBD2. Germline V gene lookup returns CDR1 SGHRS and CDR2 YFSETQ. CDR3 length equals 16 residues. The junction had 12 bases not matched to a gene; V was cut back by 4 bases and J by 5 bases. As DNA, the CDR3 is TGCGCCAGCAGCCGCTTGATAGCGGGGGGAACCCACGAGCAGTACTTC. Its translation: CASSRLIAGGTHEQYF.

The gene calls are TRBV10-3 and TRBJ2-3; 13 nucleotides agree with TRBD2. Germline V lookup: CDR1 ENHRY, CDR2 SYGVKD. This CDR3 has 14 amino acids. Trimming cost V 6 bases and J 5 bases; bases outside gene matches: 2. The CDR3 DNA reads TGTGCCATCAGAACTAGCGGGAGGGTAGATACGCAGTATTTT. Amino acid sequence: CAIRTSGRVDTQYF.

CDR3 sequence (DNA): TGTGCCTGGAGTCCGTCCGGGACAATGAACACTGAAGCTTTCTTT. Translating gives CAWSPSGTMNTEAFF. V and J are TRBV30 and TRBJ1-1; TRBD1 is a possible D gene (6 bases). Germline V gene lookup returns CDR1 GTSNPN and CDR2 SVGIG (reference sequence). The CDR3 loop spans 15 amino acids. Trimming took off 2 bases at V and 0 bases at J, with 13 bases between the two ends.

The V and J genes are TRBV19 and TRBJ1-1; a weak D match, TRBD1 (5 bases). The CDR3 spans 11 residues. Trimming shortened V by 5 bases and J by 10 bases, and 11 bases separated the two germline ends. CDR1 is LNHDA, CDR2 SQIVND, per germline (reference sequence). The CDR3 region is CASSAGGGAFF. For the CDR3, the DNA is TGTGCCAGTAGTGCTGGGGGGGGAGCTTTCTTT. The complete variable domain, with remaining parts taken from reference TRBV19 and TRBJ1-1, reads DGGITQSPKYLFRKEGQNVTLSCEQNLNHDAMYWYRQDPGQGLRLIYYSQIVNDFQKGDIAEGYSVSREKKESFPLTVTSAQKNPTAFYLCASSAGGGAFFGQGTRLTVV.

The V gene is TRBV30, the J gene TRBJ1-2; 8 positions agree with TRBD1. Germline V gene data show CDR1 as GTSNPN and CDR2 as SVGIG (reference sequence). The CDR3 totals 13 residues. The CDR3 DNA reads TGTGCTATTTCTGCACAGGGGGTTTTTGGCTACACCTTC. Amino acid sequence: CAISAQGVFGYTF. Drawing the rest from reference TRBV30 and TRBJ1-2, the complete variable domain is SQTIHQWPATLVQPVGSPLSLECTVEGTSNPNLYWYRQAAGRGLQLLFYSVGIGQISSEVPQNLSASRPQDRQFILSSKKLLLSDSGFYLCAISAQGVFGYTFGSGTRLTVV.

The gene calls are TRBV4-1 and TRBJ1-5, with TRBD1 matching over 9 bases. The CDR3 has 15 amino acids. From germline, CDR1 is MGHRA and CDR2 YSYEKL. V lost 0 bases to trimming and J lost 9 bases; unmatched junction nucleotides: 6. The CDR3 DNA is TGCGCCAGCAGCCAAGAGGGACAGGGCCTAGGGCCCCAGCATTTT. It is translated as CASSQEGQGLGPQHF.

The rearrangement uses TRBV4-1 and TRBJ2-7; 9 bases agree with TRBD1. The CDR3 is 14 amino acids. Germline CDR1 MGHRA, CDR2 YSYEKL. V lost 2 bases and J lost 6; bases outside the gene matches: 5. CDR3 in DNA: TGCGCCAGCAGCCAACAACAGGGGGCTAGCGAGCAGTACTTC. Its protein is CASSQQQGASEQYF.

V gene TRBV10-3 combines with J gene TRBJ1-1; unclear D gene. CDR1 is ENHRY and CDR2 is SYGVKD in the germline V gene. The CDR3 covers 12 residues. Trimming cost V 3 bases and J 5 bases, with 7 bases left between them. CDR3 loop: CAISDSRTEAFF. The CDR3, as DNA: TGTGCCATCAGTGATAGTCGGACTGAAGCTTTCTTT.

The V gene is TRBV7-2, the J gene TRBJ2-3; the match to TRBD2 covers 13 bases. This CDR3 spans 15 amino acids. V lost 3 bases and J lost 6; bases outside the gene matches: 3. Germline-derived CDR1 and CDR2 are SGHTA and FQGNSA. CDR3 residues: CASSLGLAGIDTQYF. The CDR3 bases are TGTGCCAGCAGCTTGGGACTAGCGGGAATCGATACGCAGTATTTT.

V is TRBV27 and J is TRBJ2-7; TRBD1 aligns across 8 bases. This CDR3 has 13 residues. In germline, CDR1 is MNHEY, CDR2 SMNVEV (reference sequence). V gave up 2 bases and J gave up 6 bases; unmatched junction bases: 3. CDR3 amino acids: CASSLGTGLEQYF. Written as DNA, the CDR3 is TGTGCCAGCAGTTTAGGGACAGGCCTCGAGCAGTACTTC.

V is TRBV7-3 and J is TRBJ2-2, with 12 bases lining up with TRBD2. CDR3 length: 18 residues. Trimming removed 5 bases from V and 5 bases from J; junction bases left unmatched: 12. Germline V gene sequence: CDR1 SGHTA, CDR2 FQGTGA. The DNA for the CDR3 is TGTGCCAGCAGCAACAGACTAGCGGGAGATGGAGGGACCGGGGAGCTGTTTTTT. This sequence encodes CASSNRLAGDGGTGELFF.

V usage is TRBV5-1 and J usage is TRBJ1-1, with TRBD1 identical over 8 bases. The V segment lost 2 bases and the J segment 2 bases; nucleotides outside the gene matches: 5. From germline, CDR1 is SGHRS and CDR2 YFSETQ. This CDR3 is 15 amino acids long. CDR3 nucleotide sequence: TGCGCCAGCAGCTTCACAGGGGGTATCAACACTGAAGCTTTCTTT. Encoded protein: CASSFTGGINTEAFF.

This sequence joins TRBV28 and TRBJ1-6; 9 bases are a match to TRBD1. The junction had 8 bases not matched to a gene; V was cut back by 5 bases and J by 9 bases. The V gene's germline CDR1 is MDHEN and CDR2 SYDVKM. The CDR3 covers 15 residues. The CDR3 sequence is CASSPRTGAVSPLHF. Written as DNA, the CDR3 is TGTGCCAGCAGTCCCAGGACAGGGGCGGTTTCACCCCTCCACTTT.

This clone showed up just a few times. The V and J genes are TRBV5-1 and TRBJ1-5, with D perhaps TRBD1 (6 bases). Trimming shortened V by 4 bases and J by 0 bases, and 17 bases separated the two germline ends. The CDR3 contains 17 residues. Germline lookup yields CDR1 SGHRS and CDR2 YFSETQ. This CDR3 is CASSPGAGGGSNQPQHF. The CDR3 DNA reads as TGCGCCAGCAGCCCTGGAGCGGGGGGCGGTAGCAATCAGCCCCAGCATTTT.

This clone was recorded a few times. The chain uses TRBV5-4 and TRBJ2-5; 8 positions match TRBD1. V shed 4 bases and J 4 bases; nucleotides not matched to a gene: 9. The CDR3 consists of 15 residues. CDR1 is SGHNT and CDR2 is YYREEE in the germline V gene (reference sequence). CDR3 sequence: CASSPPDRERETQYF. In DNA, the CDR3 is TGTGCCAGCAGCCCTCCGGACAGGGAGAGAGAGACCCAGTACTTC.

V is TRBV11-1 and J is TRBJ2-4; TRBD1 aligns across 7 bases. V gave up 5 bases and J gave up 1 base; unmatched junction bases: 5. The CDR3 totals 15 residues. CDR1 is SGHAT and CDR2 is FQDESV in the germline V gene (reference sequence). The CDR3 here is CASSPKQGAKNIQYF. In DNA, the CDR3 is TGTGCCAGCAGCCCAAAACAGGGGGCCAAAAACATTCAGTACTTC.

The chain couples TRBV18 to TRBJ2-3; the match to TRBD1 covers 9 bases. The CDR3 runs to 15 residues. Germline CDR1 KGHSH, CDR2 LQKENI. J lost 4 bases, V lost 3 bases, and 5 bases had no gene match. The CDR3 nucleotides are TGTGCCAGCTCACCGGGACAGGGTTCATCAGATACGCAGTATTTT. This codes for CASSPGQGSSDTQYF. The complete variable domain, with remaining parts taken from reference TRBV18 and TRBJ2-3, reads NAGVMQNPRHLVRRRGQEARLRCSPMKGHSHVYWYRQLPEEGLKFMVYLQKENIIDESGMPKERFSAEFPKEGPSILRIQQVVRGDSAAYFCASSPGQGSSDTQYFGPGTRLTVL.

The V gene is TRBV9, the J gene TRBJ1-3; a possible D gene is TRBD1 (6 bases). Trimming left V 4 bases short and J 1 base short, with 12 bases between. The CDR3 consists of 15 residues. Germline V gene data show CDR1 as SGDLS and CDR2 as YYNGEE. The CDR3 DNA reads as TGTGCCAGCAGCCCCCGGGGGGCTTCTGGAAACACCATATATTTT. It translates to CASSPRGASGNTIYF.

This chain uses TRBV9 with TRBJ2-3, with TRBD2 matching 7 bases. With V trimmed by 5 bases and J by 0 bases, 3 bases remained unmatched. The CDR3 has 14 amino acids. Germline V CDR1 and CDR2: SGDLS, YYNGEE. CDR3 DNA sequence: TGTGCCAGCAGGGGAGGGGAGAGCACAGATACGCAGTATTTT. Amino acids: CASRGGESTDTQYF.

This clone turned up a few times. The rearrangement uses TRBV7-9 and TRBJ1-6; weak D call: TRBD1 (6 bases). The CDR3 spans 14 residues. Trimming pared 2 bases from V and 7 bases from J, leaving 9 bases between. Germline V gene lookup returns CDR1 SEHNR and CDR2 FQNEAQ (reference sequence). The CDR3 loop is CASSLLGQNSPLHF. In DNA form, the CDR3 reads TGTGCCAGCAGCTTACTTGGACAGAATTCACCCCTCCACTTT.

The chain joins TRBV29-1 to TRBJ1-2; 7 bases map to TRBD1. Germline V lookup: CDR1 SQVTM, CDR2 ANQGSEA. The CDR3 spans 11 residues. V lost 4 bases and J lost 4; bases outside the gene matches: 0. CDR3 bases: TGCAGCGTTGGGACAGGCTATGGCTACACCTTC. It encodes CSVGTGYGYTF.

The chain employs TRBV19 and TRBJ2-7; 12 nucleotides line up with TRBD2. The junction had 4 bases not matched to a gene; V was cut back by 3 bases and J by 4 bases. The germline gives CDR1 LNHDA, CDR2 SQIVND (reference sequence). This CDR3 comprises 15 residues. The chain's CDR3 is CASSILAGGPYEQYF. The CDR3 region has the DNA TGTGCCAGTAGTATTCTAGCGGGAGGGCCATACGAGCAGTACTTC.

The CDR3 is CAISDGTGEQTEAFF. The CDR3 nucleotides read TGTGCCATCAGTGACGGGACAGGGGAGCAAACTGAAGCTTTCTTT. The chain couples TRBV10-3 to TRBJ1-1, with 10 nucleotides matching TRBD1. The junction had 6 bases not matched to a gene; V was cut back by 3 bases and J by 5 bases. Germline CDR1 reads ENHRY; CDR2 reads SYGVKD. This CDR3 region has 15 residues.

The rearrangement uses TRBV18 and TRBJ1-2; D unresolved. Germline CDR1 and CDR2: KGHSH and LQKENI. There are 12 residues in the CDR3. The ends were cut back, 3 bases at V and 8 bases at J, with 10 bases in the middle. CDR3 amino acids: CASSPVRWGYTF. As DNA, the CDR3 is TGTGCCAGCTCACCGGTTAGATGGGGCTACACCTTC. Complete variable domain (other parts from reference TRBV18 and TRBJ1-2): NAGVMQNPRHLVRRRGQEARLRCSPMKGHSHVYWYRQLPEEGLKFMVYLQKENIIDESGMPKERFSAEFPKEGPSILRIQQVVRGDSAAYFCASSPVRWGYTFGSGTRLTVV.

The rearrangement uses TRBV5-1 and TRBJ2-3, with D perhaps TRBD2 (6 bases). CDR1 is SGHRS and CDR2 is YFSETQ in the germline V gene. The CDR3 runs to 16 residues. Trimming took 4 bases from V and 0 from J, leaving 15 bases between them. Here the CDR3 DNA reads TGCGCCAGCAGCGCCGGAGGGCTAGGGAGCACAGATACGCAGTATTTT. Its translation: CASSAGGLGSTDTQYF.

The chain has TRBV3-1 (or the pseudogene TRBV3-2) and TRBJ2-7; TRBD2 aligns across 7 bases. The CDR3 totals 15 residues. Germline loops: CDR1 LGHDT, CDR2 YNNKEL (reference sequence). V lost 1 base to trimming and J lost 3 bases; unmatched junction nucleotides: 6. The CDR3 DNA reads TGTGCCAGCAGCCAAGTCAAGCGGGATGGCTACGAGCAGTACTTC. Residues: CASSQVKRDGYEQYF.

The V call is TRBV30, the J call TRBJ2-7; 11 bases are shared with TRBD1. The germline V gene has CDR1 GTSNPN and CDR2 SVGIG (reference sequence). The J segment lost 10 bases and the V segment lost 0 bases, leaving 8 bases of the junction unmatched. There are 14 residues in the CDR3. CDR3 amino acids: CAWSVNGRTGGQYF. The CDR3 DNA is TGTGCCTGGAGTGTAAACGGTCGGACAGGGGGCCAGTACTTC.

The chain recombines TRBV7-8 with TRBJ2-1; 9 nucleotides align to TRBD1. Germline CDR1 reads SGHVS; CDR2 reads FQNEAQ. CDR3 length equals 13 residues. Germline trimming cut 1 base from V and 12 bases from J; bases unmatched to any gene: 4. CDR3 in amino acids: CASSLETGGGQFF. In DNA form, the CDR3 reads TGTGCCAGCAGCTTAGAGACAGGGGGAGGGCAGTTCTTC. Supplemented by reference TRBV7-8 and TRBJ2-1, the full variable domain reads GAGVSQSPRYKVAKRGQDVALRCDPISGHVSLFWYQQALGQGPEFLTYFQNEAQLDKSGLPSDRFFAERPEGSVSTLKIQRTQQEDSAVYLCASSLETGGGQFFGPGTRLTVL.

This clone was counted between two and nine times. The gene calls are TRBV5-6 and TRBJ2-7, with TRBD2 identical over 9 bases. V lost 0 bases and J lost 0; bases outside the gene matches: 7. From germline, CDR1 is SGHDT and CDR2 YYEEEE. The CDR3 loop spans 17 amino acids. The CDR3 DNA sequence: TGTGCCAGCAGCTTGGCGGTAGCGGGAGTTTCCTCCTACGAGCAGTACTTC. Its protein product is CASSLAVAGVSSYEQYF. The whole variable domain, filled in from reference TRBV5-6 and TRBJ2-7, reads DAGVTQSPTHLIKTRGQQVTLRCSPKSGHDTVSWYQQALGQGPQFIFQYYEEEERQRGNFPDRFSGHQFPNYSSELNVNALLLGDSALYLCASSLAVAGVSSYEQYFGPGTRLTVT.